The 13 T cell receptor beta chains presented below share a single source sample, sequenced in a study of OX40 agonist ivuxolimab in advanced cancers. This table comes from immunoSEQ multiplex PCR, and its TCRdb copy is limited to in-frame clones, with some not included. The sample contains around 12,000 clones, 80% of which appear only once. The material sequenced was CD4+ or CD8+ T cells sorted from blood, taken in a trial of the OX40 agonist ivuxolimab. All receptors come from an adult with an advanced solid tumor such as melanoma, head and neck, liver or kidney cancer.

By sample share, this clone is medium-sized (0.01 to 0.1%). This sequence joins TRBV13 and TRBJ2-7, with TRBD1 matching 8 bases. Germline trimming cut 7 bases from V and 3 bases from J; bases unmatched to any gene: 17. The CDR3 spans 17 residues. The germline V gene has CDR1 PRHDT and CDR2 FYEKMQ (reference sequence). The DNA for the CDR3 is TGTGCCAGCACCTCCGGGACAGGTCGCTTCGGAGGCTACGAGCAGTACTTC. This translates into CASTSGTGRFGGYEQYF.

The chain recombines TRBV28 with TRBJ2-3, with D maybe TRBD2 (6 bases). The germline V gene encodes CDR1 MDHEN and CDR2 SYDVKM. The CDR3 loop spans 15 amino acids. V lost 7 bases, J lost 1 base, and 15 bases lay in between. CDR3 residues: CASTTVGGGTDTQYF. CDR3 sequence (DNA): TGTGCCAGCACCACAGTCGGCGGGGGCACAGATACGCAGTATTTT.

This rearrangement joins TRBV5-6 to TRBJ2-7, with TRBD1 matching 8 bases. There are 14 residues in the CDR3. Looked up from germline, CDR1 is SGHDT and CDR2 is YYEEEE. V gave up 0 bases and J gave up 4 bases; unmatched junction bases: 3. The chain's CDR3 is CASSLAGGEYEQYF. CDR3 bases: TGTGCCAGCAGCTTGGCAGGGGGCGAGTACGAGCAGTACTTC.

With regard to this clone: This may be a read error: a much more frequent sequence differs by one nucleotide. The sample has other DNA sequences that encode this CDR3 too. V is TRBV30 and J is TRBJ1-1, with 7 bases lining up with TRBD1. The CDR3 is 13 residues long. The germline gives CDR1 GTSNPN, CDR2 SVGIG (reference sequence). The CDR3 sequence is CAWRQGLNTEAFF. In DNA form, the CDR3 reads TGTGCCTGGAGACAGGGGCTGAACACTGAAGCTTTTTTT. The entire variable domain, with the rest obtained from reference TRBV30 and TRBJ1-1, is as follows: SQTIHQWPATLVQPVGSPLSLECTVEGTSNPNLYWYRQAAGRGLQLLFYSVGIGQISSEVPQNLSASRPQDRQFILSSKKLLLSDSGFYLCAWRQGLNTEAFFGQGTRLTVV.

The chain links TRBV7-9 to TRBJ2-2, with 7 bases that match TRBD2. The germline CDR1 and CDR2 sequences are SEHNR and FQNEAQ (reference sequence). This CDR3 is built from 15 residues. The junction had 9 bases not matched to a gene; V was cut back by 5 bases and J by 6 bases. Written as DNA, the CDR3 is TGTGCCAGCAGCACAACGGTTAGCGGGTCCGGGGAGCTGTTTTTT. It codes for CASSTTVSGSGELFF.

This clone was recorded a few times. The chain recombines TRBV10-2 with TRBJ2-7; 11 bases fit TRBD2. CDR3 size: 15 residues. CDR1 and CDR2 from the germline V gene are WSHSY and SAAADI. Trimming removed 3 bases from V and 5 bases from J; junction bases left unmatched: 6. CDR3 loop: CASSETSGGIDEQYF. CDR3 bases: TGCGCCAGCAGTGAAACTAGCGGGGGTATAGACGAGCAGTACTTC.

V usage is TRBV27 and J usage is TRBJ2-1; D possibly corresponds to TRBD2 (5 bases). The CDR3 is made up of 12 amino acids. Germline CDR1 and CDR2: MNHEY and SMNVEV (reference sequence). The chain's CDR3 is CAAGVAYNEQFF. For the CDR3, the DNA is TGTGCTGCCGGGGTGGCCTACAATGAGCAGTTCTTC.

The rearrangement joins TRBV29-1 to TRBJ1-2; D gene ambiguous. The CDR3 totals 14 residues. The V gene lost 6 bases and the J gene lost 2 bases, with 16 bases spanning the gap. Germline CDR1 is SQVTM and CDR2 is ANQGSEA. The CDR3 DNA is TGCAGCGTAGTCCGGGGATTCGGGAACTATGGCTACACCTTC. Encoded protein: CSVVRGFGNYGYTF.

The chain joins TRBV7-9 to TRBJ2-5; unclear D gene. Germline CDR1 SEHNR, CDR2 FQNEAQ (reference sequence). CDR3 length: 12 residues. Trimming pared 3 bases from V and 3 bases from J, leaving 5 bases between. In DNA form, the CDR3 reads TGTGCCAGCAGCTTTATAGAAGAGACCCAGTACTTC. As protein: CASSFIEETQYF.

This sequence joins TRBV4-1 and TRBJ2-7, with D perhaps TRBD1 (5 bases). Trimming removed 5 bases from V and 0 bases from J, with 14 bases in between. Looked up from germline, CDR1 is MGHRA and CDR2 is YSYEKL. CDR3 length: 15 residues. CDR3 nucleotide sequence: TGCGCCAGCAGCGTAAGGGGCAGTAGCTCCTACGAGCAGTACTTC. It translates to CASSVRGSSSYEQYF.

This sequence joins TRBV6-1 and TRBJ1-2, with 9 positions matching TRBD1. Germline V lookup: CDR1 MNHNS, CDR2 SASEGT. This CDR3 is 18 amino acids long. The V gene end was trimmed by 4 bases and the J gene end by 8 bases; junction bases not matched to a gene: 20. The CDR3 nucleotides read TGTGCCAGCAGTGTATCGGACTGGACAGGGGACCCTAGTGAGGGCTACACCTTC. Its protein is CASSVSDWTGDPSEGYTF.

This chain links TRBV9 with TRBJ1-1; 8 bases map to TRBD1. The V gene's germline CDR1 is SGDLS and CDR2 YYNGEE. The CDR3 loop spans 14 amino acids. Trimming removed 3 bases from V and 1 base from J; junction bases left unmatched: 2. The DNA for the CDR3 is TGTGCCAGCAGCGGTGACAGGGGGAACACTGAAGCTTTCTTT. As protein: CASSGDRGNTEAFF.

The chain links TRBV9 to TRBJ2-7; 8 bases map to TRBD2. The germline V gene encodes CDR1 SGDLS and CDR2 YYNGEE. V lost 3 bases and J lost 5; bases outside the gene matches: 10. The CDR3 runs to 15 residues. The CDR3 sequence is CASSGLAGPQDEQYF. In DNA form, the CDR3 reads TGTGCCAGCAGCGGATTAGCGGGACCCCAGGACGAGCAGTACTTC.